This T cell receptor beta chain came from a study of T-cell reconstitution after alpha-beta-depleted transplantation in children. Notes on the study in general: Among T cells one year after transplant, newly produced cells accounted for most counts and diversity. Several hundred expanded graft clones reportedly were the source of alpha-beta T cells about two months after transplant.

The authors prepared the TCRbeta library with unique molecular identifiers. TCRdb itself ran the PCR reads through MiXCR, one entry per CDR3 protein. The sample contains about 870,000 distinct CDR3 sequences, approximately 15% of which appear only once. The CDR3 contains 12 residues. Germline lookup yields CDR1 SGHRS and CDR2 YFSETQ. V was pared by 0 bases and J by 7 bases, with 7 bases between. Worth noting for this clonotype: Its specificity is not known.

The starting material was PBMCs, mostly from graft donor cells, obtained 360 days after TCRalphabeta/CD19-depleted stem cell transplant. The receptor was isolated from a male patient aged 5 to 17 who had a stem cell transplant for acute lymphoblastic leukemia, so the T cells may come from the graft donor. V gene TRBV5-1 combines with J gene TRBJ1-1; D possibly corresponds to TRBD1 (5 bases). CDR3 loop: CASSLEGYEAFF. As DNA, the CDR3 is TGCGCCAGCAGCTTGGAGGGGTATGAAGCTTTCTTT.